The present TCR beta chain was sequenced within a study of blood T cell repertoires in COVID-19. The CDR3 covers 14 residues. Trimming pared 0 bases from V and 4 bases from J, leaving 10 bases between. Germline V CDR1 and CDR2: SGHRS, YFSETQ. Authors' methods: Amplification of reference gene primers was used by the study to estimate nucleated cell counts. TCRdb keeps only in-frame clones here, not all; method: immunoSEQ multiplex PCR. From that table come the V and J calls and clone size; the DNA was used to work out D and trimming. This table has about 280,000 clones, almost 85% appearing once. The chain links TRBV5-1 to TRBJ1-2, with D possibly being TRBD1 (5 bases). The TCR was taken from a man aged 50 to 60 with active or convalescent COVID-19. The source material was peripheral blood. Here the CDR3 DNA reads TGCGCCAGCAGCTTGGGGAAGGGGATCTATGGCTACACCTTC. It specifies CASSLGKGIYGYTF.